This TCR beta chain comes out of a study of blood T cell repertoires in COVID-19. The CDR3 contains 13 residues. Trimming stripped 2 bases from V and 4 bases from J, with 5 bases between. CDR1 is LGHNA, CDR2 YNFKEQ, per germline. The assay was immunoSEQ multiplex PCR, and TCRdb's table has in-frame clones only and misses some. The data show some 260,000 clones, about 91% seen once. Sequenced material: peripheral blood. This sequence joins TRBV4-2 and TRBJ1-4; D not resolved. This sequence originates from an older man with acute or convalescent COVID-19. The DNA for the CDR3 is TGTGCCAGCAGCCAACCAGATAATGAAAAACTGTTTTTT. This gives the protein CASSQPDNEKLFF.